Shown below are 3 T cell receptor beta chains from a single sample sequenced in a study of cytomegalovirus exposure and HLA in healthy donors. The PCR contained 60 Vbeta and 13 Jbeta primers. Profiling relied on immunoSEQ multiplex PCR, and the TCRdb table lists in-frame clones only, not all of them. The data show about 130,000 clones, 80% seen once. Sample: PBMCs. The receptor set was obtained from a man aged 25 to 40 in good health and CMV-seropositive.

V gene TRBV18 combines with J gene TRBJ2-1, with TRBD2 identical over 9 bases. V was clipped by 6 bases and J by 6 bases; unmatched bases: 6. The CDR3 extends over 14 amino acids. In germline, CDR1 is KGHSH, CDR2 LQKENI. CDR3 protein: CASSFLAGRNEQFF. DNA of the CDR3: TGTGCCAGCTCCTTCCTAGCGGGGCGCAATGAGCAGTTCTTC.

The rearrangement links TRBV13 to TRBJ2-3, with TRBD2 matching 9 bases. The CDR3 has 14 residues. V was clipped by 0 bases and J by 7 bases; unmatched bases: 2. Germline values: CDR1 PRHDT, CDR2 FYEKMQ (reference sequence). The DNA of the CDR3 is TGTGCCAGCAGCTTAGGGCGGGGGGGTAATACGCAGTATTTT. It yields the protein CASSLGRGGNTQYF. The whole variable domain, remainder taken from reference TRBV13 and TRBJ2-3, is AAGVIQSPRHLIKEKRETATLKCYPIPRHDTVYWYQQGPGQDPQFLISFYEKMQSDKGSIPDRFSAQQFSDYHSELNMSSLELGDSALYFCASSLGRGGNTQYFGPGTRLTVL.

This chain links TRBV6-4 with TRBJ2-1, with a tentative D call TRBD1 (5 bases). V lost 6 bases to trimming and J lost 0 bases, with 12 bases between them. The germline V gene has CDR1 MRHNA and CDR2 SNTAGT. This CDR3 spans 15 amino acids. The DNA of the CDR3 is TGTGCCAGCAGACCCACAGGAAGCTCCTACAATGAGCAGTTCTTC. Protein sequence: CASRPTGSSYNEQFF.